What follows are 14 T cell receptor beta chains derived from one specimen sequenced in a study of CD8 T cells in Susac syndrome. Random hexamers primed reverse transcription of about 0.45 to 1 ug RNA. TCRdb itself ran the immunoSEQ multiplex PCR reads through MiXCR, one entry per CDR3 protein. The sample consists of approximately 120,000 distinct CDR3 sequences, around 91% of them appearing once. The sample taken for sequencing was CD8+ T cells from PBMCs. These receptors originate from a human donor with multiple sclerosis.

CDR3 nucleotide sequence: TGTGCCAGCAGTCCCGACTGGAATGAGCAGTTCTTC. It encodes CASSPDWNEQFF. V gene TRBV27 combines with J gene TRBJ2-1; D remains ambiguous. CDR3 length: 12 residues. Germline values: CDR1 MNHEY, CDR2 SMNVEV (reference sequence). V lost 5 bases to trimming and J lost 7 bases, with 9 bases between them.

This chain uses TRBV7-2 with TRBJ1-1; no reliable D call. Trimming stripped 3 bases from V and 4 bases from J, with 3 bases between. This CDR3 has 11 amino acids. Germline lookup yields CDR1 SGHTA and CDR2 FQGNSA. This CDR3 reads CASSFRTEAFF. CDR3 coding DNA: TGTGCCAGCAGCTTTCGCACTGAAGCTTTCTTT.

This clonotype was counted once. J is TRBJ2-3 and V is TRBV5-1, with D perhaps matching TRBD1 or TRBD2 (6 bases each). Trimming shortened V by 0 bases and J by 1 base, and 15 bases separated the two germline ends. Germline CDR1 and CDR2: SGHRS and YFSETQ. This CDR3 is built from 17 residues. The chain's CDR3 is CASSLANGGRGTDTQYF. Here the CDR3 DNA reads TGCGCCAGCAGCTTGGCCAACGGGGGCCGTGGCACAGATACGCAGTATTTT.

This clonotype has only one observation. This chain connects TRBV3-1 to TRBJ2-5, with 9 positions matching TRBD2. J was trimmed by 1 base and V by 3 bases; bases with no gene match: 6. CDR3 length: 16 amino acids. Germline V lookup: CDR1 LGHDT, CDR2 YNNKEL (reference sequence). The CDR3 sequence is CASSQLSSGIQETQYF. The CDR3 DNA is TGTGCCAGCAGCCAGTTGTCTAGCGGGATCCAAGAGACCCAGTACTTC.

This clonotype occurred a few times. The chain carries TRBV3-1 and TRBJ1-5; D uncertain. Germline lookup yields CDR1 LGHDT and CDR2 YNNKEL (reference sequence). The CDR3 consists of 12 residues. The V end was cut by 5 bases, the J end by 5 bases, with 7 bases between. The CDR3: CASSSPDQPQHF. The CDR3 DNA reads TGTGCCAGCAGCTCTCCCGATCAGCCCCAGCATTTT. The full variable domain, completed using reference TRBV3-1 and TRBJ1-5, is DTAVSQTPKYLVTQMGNDKSIKCEQNLGHDTMYWYKQDSKKFLKIMFSYNNKELIINETVPNRFSPKSPDKAHLNLHINSLELGDSAVYFCASSSPDQPQHFGDGTRLSIL.

This clonotype showed up just once. Here the CDR3 reads CASSRGLNTGELFF. CDR3 sequence (DNA): TGTGCCAGCAGCCGAGGCCTGAACACCGGGGAGCTGTTTTTT. This rearrangement joins TRBV14 to TRBJ2-2; D gene unclear. V was trimmed by 4 bases and J by 1 base, leaving 7 bases between them. CDR3 size: 14 residues. From germline, CDR1 is SGHDN and CDR2 FVKESK.

V gene TRBV9 combines with J gene TRBJ1-5; no reliable D call. The CDR3 spans 15 residues. From germline, CDR1 is SGDLS and CDR2 YYNGEE. V was shortened by 3 bases and J by 6 bases, with 16 bases between the two germline ends. The DNA for the CDR3 is TGTGCCAGCAGCGCCGAAGGGAGGGAGGGTCAGCCCCAGCATTTT. Translating gives CASSAEGREGQPQHF.

The rearrangement links TRBV11-2 to TRBJ2-5; a possible D gene is TRBD1 (6 bases). The CDR3 loop spans 14 amino acids. Trimming took 5 bases from V and 4 from J, leaving 14 bases between them. Germline-derived CDR1 and CDR2 are SGHAT and FQNNGV. Here the CDR3 DNA reads TGTGCCAGCAGCGTTATTTTGACAGGAGAGACCCAGTACTTC. Amino acid sequence: CASSVILTGETQYF.

The chain combines TRBV27 with TRBJ1-5; D not certain. The CDR3 is 13 amino acids. The V end lost 5 bases, the J end lost 4 bases, and 9 bases lay between the germline ends. In germline, CDR1 is MNHEY, CDR2 SMNVEV (reference sequence). The CDR3 sequence: CASSVAENQPQHF. In nucleotides, the CDR3 is TGTGCCAGCAGTGTAGCAGAAAATCAGCCCCAGCATTTT.

The rearrangement links TRBV12-3 or TRBV12-4 to TRBJ2-7; no clear D. Trimming took off 1 base at V and 0 bases at J, with 7 bases between the two ends. The CDR3 spans 14 residues. The CDR3 sequence: CASSLGDDSYEQYF. The CDR3 DNA reads as TGTGCCAGCAGTTTAGGAGATGACTCCTACGAGCAGTACTTC.

The rearrangement uses TRBV6-2 or TRBV6-3 and TRBJ2-1; 11 positions match TRBD2. CDR3 size: 15 residues. J lost 2 bases, V lost 9 bases, and 6 bases had no gene match. Germline V CDR1 and CDR2: MNHEY, SVGEGT. The CDR3 reads CARGLAAHTYNEQFF. In DNA, the CDR3 is TGTGCCAGGGGACTAGCGGCCCATACCTACAATGAGCAGTTCTTC.

This sequence joins TRBV7-3 and TRBJ2-2, with TRBD1 identical over 9 bases. Losses at the gene ends were 0 bases for V and 3 bases for J; bases not matched to a gene: 5. The length of the CDR3 is 17 residues. Germline V gives CDR1 SGHTA, CDR2 FQGTGA. CDR3 in amino acids: CASSLTAGQGYTGELFF. The CDR3 DNA reads TGTGCCAGCAGCTTAACGGCGGGACAGGGTTACACCGGGGAGCTGTTTTTT.

This clonotype was seen a single time. The chain joins TRBV24-1 to TRBJ2-1, with D perhaps TRBD2 (5 bases). The CDR3 runs to 15 residues. Deletions cut 5 bases from V and 4 bases from J, with 14 bases between. Germline CDR1 and CDR2: KGHDR and SFDVKD. The CDR3 sequence is CATSAAHRGYNEQFF. Here the CDR3 DNA reads TGTGCCACCAGTGCGGCTCATCGGGGATACAATGAGCAGTTCTTC.

This rearrangement joins TRBV14 to TRBJ2-2; perhaps TRBD1 as D (6 bases). Germline loops: CDR1 SGHDN, CDR2 FVKESK. The V and J ends lost 0 bases and 4 bases respectively, with 18 bases between them. The length of the CDR3 is 18 residues. CDR3 protein: CASSQEPPGTLSTGELFF. The CDR3 region has the DNA TGTGCCAGCAGCCAAGAGCCTCCCGGGACATTATCCACCGGGGAGCTGTTTTTT.